This TCR beta chain originates from a study of blood T cells in healthy people across ages. The study's findings and limits: Unsorted PBMC material precluded a definitive naive versus antigen-experienced comparison.

Of note for this clonotype: What it binds is unknown. The junction does not match germline at one end; this may be a read error.

Alongside a J-beta primer mix, a sample-barcoded 5' primer served in a second PCR lasting about 7 to 11 cycles. Each cDNA was tagged by a template-switch adaptor containing 12 random nucleotides. MiXCR, applied by TCRdb to the 5' RACE reads, yields one record per CDR3 protein. The sample yields over 1,500,000 distinct CDR3 sequences, roughly 52% seen once. The sequenced sample consisted of blood. This TCR was sampled from a woman in her forties in good health.

DNA of the CDR3: TGCAGCGTTTTACAGGGGCAGGTTGCAACTAATGAAGAACTGTTTTTT. It yields the protein CSVLQGQVATNEELFF. The rearrangement joins TRBV29-1 to TRBJ1-4; 7 bases line up with TRBD1. The V gene's germline CDR1 is SQVTM and CDR2 ANQGSEA. The CDR3 loop spans 16 amino acids.